The 13 T cell receptor beta chains given below trace back to one sample, sequenced in a study of metastatic and nonmetastatic thyroid tumors. Prior to thyroid surgery, none of the patients had received any treatment. From the PCR reads, TCRdb re-called clones with MiXCR. The top ten clones hold almost 30% of a sample with some 21,000 clones, approximately 11% of them seen once. The sample comprised blood. The source of these receptors is a female donor with papillary thyroid cancer or a benign thyroid nodule (not recorded which). Some clones in this sample may be carry-over from other donors' samples.

This clone was counted a few times. The CDR3 DNA follows: TGTGCCAGCAGTTTAAGAGGCTATGGCTACACCTTC. This sequence encodes CASSLRGYGYTF. This chain uses TRBV28 with TRBJ1-2; no definite D call. The CDR3 runs 12 residues. Germline V gives CDR1 MDHEN, CDR2 SYDVKM. The V and J ends lost 2 bases and 4 bases respectively, with 5 bases between them.

This clone was seen repeatedly, ten times or more. The rearrangement joins TRBV20-1 to TRBJ2-6; D call uncertain. From germline, CDR1 is DFQATT and CDR2 SNEGSKA (reference sequence). Trimming shortened V by 0 bases and J by 0 bases, and 9 bases separated the two germline ends. The CDR3 is 16 amino acids. Here the CDR3 reads CSARDGADSGANVLTF. DNA for the CDR3: TGCAGTGCTAGAGATGGTGCAGACTCTGGGGCCAACGTCCTGACTTTC.

This clone has at least ten counts. The chain employs TRBV28 and TRBJ1-5; TRBD1 is a possible D gene (5 bases). The CDR3 has 15 residues. CDR1 is MDHEN and CDR2 is SYDVKM in the germline V gene. Trimming stripped 6 bases from V and 1 base from J, with 13 bases between. The CDR3 spells CASSPYGGSNQPQHF. As DNA, the CDR3 is TGTGCCAGCAGCCCCTATGGGGGAAGCAATCAGCCCCAGCATTTT.

Comment on this clone: A read error may be the cause here, since a much bigger clone is one base away. The chain combines TRBV7-9 with TRBJ1-4; the match to TRBD1 covers 9 bases. The length of the CDR3 is 14 residues. The V gene end was trimmed by 5 bases and the J gene end by 7 bases; junction bases not matched to a gene: 5. Germline loops: CDR1 SEHNR, CDR2 FQNEAQ (reference sequence). CDR3 sequence reads: CASSTGGDIEKLFF. In DNA form, the CDR3 reads TGTGCCAGCAGCACAGGGGGCGACATTGAAAAACTGTTTTTT. Full variable domain (missing parts from reference TRBV7-9 and TRBJ1-4): DTGVSQNPRHKITKRGQNVTFRCDPISEHNRLYWYRQTLGQGPEFLTYFQNEAQLEKSRLLSDRFSAERPKGSFSTLEIQRTEQGDSAMYLCASSTGGDIEKLFFGSGTQLSVL.

This clone has a count of ten or more. V and J are TRBV20-1 and TRBJ2-7, with TRBD1 matching 11 bases. V shed 3 bases and J 2 bases; nucleotides not matched to a gene: 12. This CDR3 spans 17 amino acids. Looked up from germline, CDR1 is DFQATT and CDR2 is SNEGSKA (reference sequence). CDR3 bases: TGCAGTGCTAGCGACCGGGACAGGGGGTCTAGCCCCTACGAGCAGTACTTC. This translates into CSASDRDRGSSPYEQYF.

At least ten counts were recorded for this clone. This rearrangement joins TRBV20-1 to TRBJ2-7, with D maybe TRBD2 (6 bases). The CDR3 has 13 residues. In germline, CDR1 is DFQATT, CDR2 SNEGSKA (reference sequence). V lost 7 bases and J lost 0, with 13 bases in between. The CDR3 region is CSVPSAFSYEQYF. CDR3 coding DNA: TGCAGTGTCCCTAGCGCGTTCTCCTACGAGCAGTACTTC.

This clone was picked up many times. The chain recombines TRBV27 with TRBJ2-2; D not resolved. The CDR3 loop spans 15 amino acids. Germline lookup yields CDR1 MNHEY and CDR2 SMNVEV (reference sequence). V lost 1 base, J lost 0 bases, and 6 bases lay in between. The CDR3, as DNA: TGTGCCAGCAGTTTATACAGTTCGAACACCGGGGAGCTGTTTTTT. Its protein product is CASSLYSSNTGELFF.

In its sample, this clone was seen many times. This rearrangement joins TRBV30 to TRBJ2-5; no reliable D call. In germline, CDR1 is GTSNPN, CDR2 SVGIG (reference sequence). V dropped 3 bases and J dropped 3 bases, with 11 bases sitting between them. This CDR3 is 13 amino acids long. The CDR3 nucleotides read TGTGCCTGGAGGGACCTTCAAAAAGAGACCCAGTACTTC. Encoded protein: CAWRDLQKETQYF.

V is TRBV6-1 and J is TRBJ2-2; D not resolved. Per the germline V gene, CDR1 is MNHNS and CDR2 is SASEGT. The ends were cut back, 6 bases at V and 5 bases at J, with 7 bases in the middle. CDR3 length equals 12 residues. In DNA, the CDR3 is TGTGCCAGCAGGGTAGGGACCGGGGAGCTGTTTTTT. Encoded protein: CASRVGTGELFF.

Many counts were recorded for this clone. The chain is built from TRBV27 and TRBJ2-2; D might be TRBD2 (5 bases). Trimming took off 5 bases at V and 1 base at J, with 11 bases between the two ends. This CDR3 comprises 15 residues. Germline V gives CDR1 MNHEY, CDR2 SMNVEV (reference sequence). In DNA, the CDR3 is TGTGCCAGCAGTCCCAGCAGCGGGAACACCGGGGAGCTGTTTTTT. Amino acids: CASSPSSGNTGELFF.

This clone has at least ten counts. The chain recombines TRBV7-2 with TRBJ1-5; 7 bases map to TRBD1. The CDR3 totals 14 residues. Germline values: CDR1 SGHTA, CDR2 FQGNSA. V shed 5 bases and J 7 bases; nucleotides not matched to a gene: 8. This chain's CDR3 is CASSLTGLNQPQHF. CDR3 bases: TGTGCCAGCAGCCTGACAGGGCTTAACCAGCCCCAGCATTTT.

By proportion, this clone is medium-sized (0.01 to 0.1%). The chain recombines TRBV28 with TRBJ1-2; D unresolved. Trimming pared 4 bases from V and 0 bases from J, leaving 0 bases between. Germline V gene sequence: CDR1 MDHEN, CDR2 SYDVKM. The CDR3 sequence is 11 residues long. As DNA, the CDR3 is TGTGCCAGCAGTTCTAACTATGGCTACACCTTC. Residues: CASSSNYGYTF.

This clone was found many times. The chain employs TRBV13 and TRBJ2-1, with 9 bases matching TRBD2. The CDR3 is 17 amino acids. Per germline, CDR1 PRHDT and CDR2 FYEKMQ (reference sequence). V lost 5 bases, J lost 8 bases, and 16 bases stayed unmatched. The CDR3, as DNA: TGTGCCAGCAGCCCCCGTCTTTCGGTAGCGGGAGAGGATGAGCAGTTCTTC. Its translation: CASSPRLSVAGEDEQFF.